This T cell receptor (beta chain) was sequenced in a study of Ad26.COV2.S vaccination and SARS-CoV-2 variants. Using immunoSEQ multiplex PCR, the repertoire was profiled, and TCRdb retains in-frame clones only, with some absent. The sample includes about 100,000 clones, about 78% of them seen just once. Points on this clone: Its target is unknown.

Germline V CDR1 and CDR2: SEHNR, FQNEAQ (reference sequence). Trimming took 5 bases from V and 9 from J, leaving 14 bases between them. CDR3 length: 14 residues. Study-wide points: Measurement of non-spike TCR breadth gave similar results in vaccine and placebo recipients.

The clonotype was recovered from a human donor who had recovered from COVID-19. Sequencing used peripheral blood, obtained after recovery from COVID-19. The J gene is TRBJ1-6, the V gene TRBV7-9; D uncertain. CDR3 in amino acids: CASSLSKRGSPLHF. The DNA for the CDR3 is TGTGCCAGCAGCCTGTCAAAGCGGGGTTCACCCCTCCACTTT.